The source of this T cell receptor (beta chain) is a study of blood T cell repertoires in COVID-19. Turning to the study itself: The origin of the acute and convalescent COVID-19 samples was the United States, Italy and Spain. T cells, B-cell-depleted T cells, or PBMCs supplied cDNA or gDNA.

The study assigned cohorts using participant-reported clinical history. The V and J ends lost 9 bases and 2 bases, in that order; junction bases with no gene match: 5. Germline assignment: CDR1 SNHLY and CDR2 FYNNEI. The CDR3 spans 15 residues. Using immunoSEQ multiplex PCR, the repertoire was profiled, and TCRdb retains in-frame clones only, with some absent. The table has fewer than 350,000 clones, 86% seen once. Sequenced sample: PBMCs or T cells enriched from blood (not recorded which). This TCR was sampled from a woman between 40 and 50 years old with acute COVID-19. J is TRBJ1-6 and V is TRBV2; 9 positions agree with TRBD1. The CDR3 region is CASMTGGTYNSPLHF. In DNA form, the CDR3 reads TGTGCCAGTATGACAGGGGGTACCTATAATTCACCCCTCCACTTT.